The 26 T cell receptor beta chains below all came from one sample that was sequenced in a study of cytomegalovirus exposure and HLA in healthy donors. Clones were sequenced by immunoSEQ multiplex PCR, and TCRdb holds only the in-frame ones, with some missing. The table has about 73,000 clones, around 96% seen once. Sequencing input: PBMCs. Receptors were obtained from a man between 18 and 35 years old in good health and CMV-seronegative.

The chain couples TRBV7-9 to TRBJ2-7; D remains ambiguous. Germline CDR1 is SEHNR and CDR2 is FQNEAQ (reference sequence). This CDR3 contains 13 residues. V lost 5 bases and J lost 3, with 11 bases in between. CDR3 protein: CASSNAPSYEQYF. The CDR3, as DNA: TGTGCCAGCAGCAACGCTCCGAGCTACGAGCAGTACTTC.

This sequence joins TRBV12-5 and TRBJ2-1; tentative D call: TRBD2 (5 bases). The CDR3 length is 13 residues. In germline, CDR1 is LGHNT, CDR2 FRNRAP. Trimming cost V 5 bases and J 7 bases, with 12 bases left between them. The CDR3 protein is CASGPNPGNEQFF. The CDR3 DNA follows: TGTGCTAGTGGTCCCAACCCGGGAAATGAGCAGTTCTTC.

The genes are TRBV2 and TRBJ2-2, with D perhaps matching TRBD1 (6 bases). This CDR3 contains 13 residues. Germline CDR1 SNHLY, CDR2 FYNNEI. Between the trimmed V and J ends, which lost 6 bases and 7 bases, there was a span of 12 bases. The CDR3 loop reads CASRTGMRGELFF. CDR3 coding DNA: TGTGCCAGCAGAACAGGGATGCGCGGGGAGCTGTTTTTT.

This chain uses TRBV6-5 with TRBJ1-1; D is perhaps TRBD1 (5 bases). Germline-derived CDR1 and CDR2 are MNHEY and SVGAGI. Deletions cut 8 bases from V and 0 bases from J, with 13 bases between. The CDR3 runs 14 residues. Here the CDR3 reads CASRSQGMNTEAFF. DNA of the CDR3: TGTGCCAGCCGCTCTCAGGGTATGAACACTGAAGCTTTCTTT.

The chain has TRBV7-9 and TRBJ2-3, with D possibly matching TRBD1 (6 bases). V was clipped by 5 bases and J by 0 bases, with 9 bases between them. The CDR3 runs to 14 residues. Looked up from germline, CDR1 is SEHNR and CDR2 is FQNEAQ (reference sequence). This CDR3 reads CASSDGQSTDTQYF. CDR3 nucleotides: TGTGCCAGCAGCGATGGACAGAGCACAGATACGCAGTATTTT.

J is TRBJ1-3 and V is TRBV4-3; D gene unclear. The germline gives CDR1 LGHNA, CDR2 YSLEER. The CDR3 spans 13 residues. Trimming shortened V by 0 bases and J by 7 bases, and 7 bases separated the two germline ends. The CDR3 coding sequence is TGCGCCAGCAGCCAAGATTCCGGGAACACCATATATTTT. It translates to CASSQDSGNTIYF.

The CDR3 nucleotides are TGTGCCAGCAGCCAAGGGGGACTAGCAAATTCACCCCTCCACTTT. Encoded protein: CASSQGGLANSPLHF. The chain couples TRBV14 to TRBJ1-6; TRBD1 is a possible D gene (5 bases). CDR3 size: 15 residues. The V gene lost 1 base and the J gene lost 7 bases, with 11 bases spanning the gap. The germline CDR1 and CDR2 sequences are SGHDN and FVKESK.

The table lists this clone with a count of one. The chain combines TRBV29-1 with TRBJ1-4; 11 bases map to TRBD1. V dropped 3 bases and J dropped 7; count of bases not matched to a gene: 1. CDR3 length: 13 amino acids. Germline V gives CDR1 SQVTM, CDR2 ANQGSEA. The CDR3 DNA sequence: TGCAGCGTTGAGGGACAGGGGGGTGAAAAACTGTTTTTT. As protein: CSVEGQGGEKLFF.

This chain joins TRBV2 and TRBJ2-5, with D possibly being TRBD1 (6 bases). V was clipped by 7 bases and J by 5 bases, with 14 bases between them. The length of the CDR3 is 13 residues. The V gene's germline CDR1 is SNHLY and CDR2 FYNNEI. The CDR3 DNA follows: TGTGCCAGCATCCCGGGACAAAAGGAGACCCAGTACTTC. Residues: CASIPGQKETQYF.

The chain employs TRBV5-4 and TRBJ2-1; 9 bases align to TRBD1. Germline V gene lookup returns CDR1 SGHNT and CDR2 YYREEE (reference sequence). This CDR3 contains 13 residues. V was clipped by 9 bases and J by 5 bases; unmatched bases: 6. The CDR3 DNA reads TGTGCCACCAGACAGGGGGTGGACAATGAGCAGTTCTTC. Translated: CATRQGVDNEQFF. Using reference TRBV5-4 and TRBJ2-1 for the parts outside the CDR3, the full variable domain is ETGVTQSPTHLIKTRGQQVTLRCSSQSGHNTVSWYQQALGQGPQFIFQYYREEENGRGNFPPRFSGLQFPNYSSELNVNALELDDSALYLCATRQGVDNEQFFGPGTRLTVL.

This chain uses TRBV9 with TRBJ1-2; D is ambiguous. Per the germline V gene, CDR1 is SGDLS and CDR2 is YYNGEE. The V end was cut by 0 bases, the J end by 3 bases, with 12 bases between. This CDR3 has 15 residues. CDR3: CASSVGPGDHYGYTF. The CDR3 coding sequence is TGTGCCAGCAGCGTAGGCCCGGGAGACCACTATGGCTACACCTTC.

The table lists this clone with a count of one. This rearrangement joins TRBV19 to TRBJ2-6; the match to TRBD1 covers 8 bases. Germline V CDR1 and CDR2: LNHDA, SQIVND (reference sequence). The CDR3 has 16 amino acids. The V segment lost 5 bases and the J segment 2 bases; nucleotides outside the gene matches: 5. CDR3 sequence: CASSWDRSPGANVLTF. The CDR3 bases are TGTGCCAGTAGTTGGGACAGGTCCCCTGGGGCCAACGTCCTGACTTTC.

V gene TRBV5-1 combines with J gene TRBJ1-1; D perhaps matches TRBD1 (5 bases). Per the germline V gene, CDR1 is SGHRS and CDR2 is YFSETQ. This CDR3 comprises 14 residues. The V end was cut by 2 bases, the J end by 5 bases, with 13 bases between. The CDR3 protein is CASSFFSGGTEAFF. The CDR3 nucleotides read TGCGCCAGCAGCTTCTTCTCCGGGGGAACTGAAGCTTTCTTT.

In its sample, this clone was seen a few times. This chain links TRBV29-1 with TRBJ2-2; perhaps TRBD1 as D (5 bases). V lost 2 bases and J 5 bases, leaving 12 bases between the germline ends. CDR3 size: 14 residues. The germline V gene has CDR1 SQVTM and CDR2 ANQGSEA. As DNA, the CDR3 is TGCAGCGTTGAATATGGGGCTAATACCGGGGAGCTGTTTTTT. It codes for CSVEYGANTGELFF.

The sample holds one count of this clone. The germline gene is not matched at one end of the junction; a read error may be the cause. The chain carries TRBV7-9 and TRBJ2-6, with D unclear. Germline V gene sequence: CDR1 SEHNR, CDR2 FQNEAQ (reference sequence). The CDR3 loop spans 15 amino acids. The CDR3 DNA reads TGTGCCAGCAGCTTAGCATCCACTGGTGCCAACGTCCTGACTTTC. It translates to CASSLASTGANVLTF.

The chain carries TRBV18 and TRBJ2-3, with 8 bases identical to TRBD1. This CDR3 has 16 amino acids. The V gene end was trimmed by 0 bases and the J gene end by 1 base; junction bases not matched to a gene: 3. CDR1 and CDR2 (germline): KGHSH, LQKENI. The CDR3 nucleotides read TGTGCCAGCTCACCACCTCAGGGGGCTGGCACAGATACGCAGTATTTT. It encodes CASSPPQGAGTDTQYF.

The V and J genes are TRBV2 and TRBJ2-6, with TRBD1 identical over 12 bases. V shed 6 bases, J shed 2 bases, and the junction held 8 bases outside the gene matches. The CDR3 length is 18 residues. From germline, CDR1 is SNHLY and CDR2 FYNNEI. The CDR3 spells CASRLGQGAGTGANVLTF. DNA of the CDR3: TGTGCCAGCAGATTGGGACAGGGGGCGGGAACTGGGGCCAACGTCCTGACTTTC.

V gene TRBV27 combines with J gene TRBJ2-3, with D possibly being TRBD2 (5 bases). This CDR3 has 13 amino acids. In germline, CDR1 is MNHEY, CDR2 SMNVEV (reference sequence). Trimming took 7 bases from V and 0 from J, leaving 8 bases between them. The CDR3 reads CASKWTSTDTQYF. The CDR3 coding sequence is TGTGCCAGCAAGTGGACTAGCACAGATACGCAGTATTTT.

The sample holds one count of this clone. The J gene is TRBJ1-2, the V gene TRBV29-1, with 7 bases lining up with TRBD1. Germline CDR1 reads SQVTM; CDR2 reads ANQGSEA. Losses at the gene ends were 5 bases for V and 8 bases for J; bases not matched to a gene: 2. This CDR3 has 10 amino acids. As DNA, the CDR3 is TGCAGCGTTAACAGGGGCGGCTACACCTTC. Protein product: CSVNRGGYTF.

This chain uses TRBV29-1 with TRBJ1-1; D not certain. The CDR3 runs 15 residues. The V gene's germline CDR1 is SQVTM and CDR2 ANQGSEA. Trimming pared 4 bases from V and 0 bases from J, leaving 15 bases between. The CDR3 sequence: CSVARQSRVNTEAFF. The CDR3 DNA reads TGCAGCGTTGCCCGCCAATCGCGAGTGAACACTGAAGCTTTCTTT.

The chain uses TRBV10-3 and TRBJ2-3; 11 bases are a match to TRBD2. The CDR3 runs to 19 residues. Germline-derived CDR1 and CDR2 are ENHRY and SYGVKD. V was pared by 11 bases and J by 1 base, with 20 bases of the junction left unmatched. The CDR3 loop reads CAASRGERLAGGRTDTQYF. CDR3 DNA sequence: TGTGCCGCCTCCCGGGGGGAAAGGCTAGCGGGGGGTCGCACAGATACGCAGTATTTT.

The chain recombines TRBV5-1 with TRBJ1-1; tentative D call: TRBD1 (6 bases). V was trimmed by 4 bases and J by 4 bases, leaving 20 bases between them. Germline V gives CDR1 SGHRS, CDR2 YFSETQ. The CDR3 totals 16 residues. The CDR3 coding sequence is TGCGCCAGCAGCCAACGTCGGGCAGGGGAGAGCACTGAAGCTTTCTTT. This encodes CASSQRRAGESTEAFF.

J is TRBJ2-1 and V is TRBV30, with D tentatively TRBD1 (5 bases). Per germline, CDR1 GTSNPN and CDR2 SVGIG (reference sequence). The CDR3 runs to 16 residues. V lost 1 base and J 0 bases, leaving 13 bases between the germline ends. CDR3 bases: TGTGCCTGGAGTGGCGCAGGGCAATTCTCCTACAATGAGCAGTTCTTC. Protein product: CAWSGAGQFSYNEQFF.

The CDR3: CASSWGEYGTQYF. Written as DNA, the CDR3 is TGTGCCAGCAGTTGGGGAGAGTATGGGACCCAGTACTTC. The chain has TRBV27 and TRBJ2-5, with D maybe TRBD2 (5 bases). This CDR3 contains 13 residues. Germline-derived CDR1 and CDR2 are MNHEY and SMNVEV (reference sequence). Trimming stripped 4 bases from V and 7 bases from J, with 13 bases between.

The chain carries TRBV6-4 and TRBJ2-7; TRBD1 matches 7 bases. Losses at the gene ends were 2 bases for V and 3 bases for J; bases not matched to a gene: 7. This CDR3 is 15 amino acids long. Germline V gene data show CDR1 as MRHNA and CDR2 as SNTAGT. CDR3 sequence: CASSDEAGGGYEQYF. The CDR3 DNA reads as TGTGCCAGCAGTGACGAGGCAGGGGGTGGCTACGAGCAGTACTTC.

The V and J genes are TRBV5-1 and TRBJ1-1; 9 nucleotides line up with TRBD1. The trim removed 4 bases at V and 4 bases at J, leaving 8 bases unmatched. In germline, CDR1 is SGHRS, CDR2 YFSETQ. This CDR3 is built from 15 residues. As DNA, the CDR3 is TGCGCCAGCAGCACCCAACAGACAGGGGGCACTGAAGCTTTCTTT. Translation gives CASSTQQTGGTEAFF.